These 17 T cell receptor beta chains came from one sample sequenced in a study of blood T cell repertoires in COVID-19 (dated by TCRdb to about 2020). The library was made by the immunoSEQ multiplex PCR assay. The table comes from immuneACCESS by way of TCRdb, which keeps in-frame sequences with V and J called. Part of the clones is missing from these tables; in studies checked, under half for an unresolved V gene and the rest for unknown reasons. The table for this sample lists 60,000 to 95,000 clones; approximately 89% of them were counted only once. Together, the top ten hold around 5.8% of the sample. Sequencing used peripheral blood. Every receptor here comes from a human donor in a cohort sampled during active COVID-19.

CDR3 DNA sequence: TGTGCCAGCAGCCAAGGGAGGGATTGGGGCACAGATACGCAGTATTTT. Protein product: CASSQGRDWGTDTQYF. The gene calls are TRBV14 and TRBJ2-3, with D perhaps TRBD2 (6 bases). This CDR3 is built from 16 residues. Germline CDR1 is SGHDN and CDR2 is FVKESK. Trimming removed 1 base at V and 1 base at J, with 12 bases between.

This clone was seen a single time. The chain joins TRBV6-6 to TRBJ1-3; D may be TRBD1 (6 bases). V was shortened by 5 bases and J by 4 bases, with 18 bases between the two germline ends. The CDR3 is 16 residues long. Germline values: CDR1 MNHNY, CDR2 SVGAGI (reference sequence). The chain's CDR3 is CASSPRGGAPGNTIYF. The CDR3 DNA sequence: TGTGCCAGCAGTCCGAGGGGGGGGGCGCCGGGAAACACCATATATTTT.

The rearrangement joins TRBV7-3 to TRBJ1-5; 9 bases agree with TRBD1. The CDR3 sequence is 15 residues long. After removal of 5 bases from V and 3 bases from J, the junction contained 5 bases not matched to a gene. The germline CDR1 and CDR2 sequences are SGHTA and FQGTGA. The CDR3 DNA follows: TGTGCCAGCAGCAGCGGGACAGGGAACAATCAGCCCCAGCATTTT. Translation gives CASSSGTGNNQPQHF.

This clone was seen only once. The chain is built from TRBV15 and TRBJ2-3; TRBD1 matches at 7 bases. Germline V gene sequence: CDR1 LNHNV, CDR2 YYDKDF (reference sequence). V was clipped by 0 bases and J by 0 bases; unmatched bases: 12. The CDR3 is 19 amino acids. The CDR3 reads CATSRDLMTGKSSTDTQYF. The CDR3 DNA is TGTGCCACCAGCAGAGATCTTATGACAGGGAAATCTAGCACAGATACGCAGTATTTT.

The chain is built from TRBV3-1 (or the pseudogene TRBV3-2) and TRBJ2-7, with 7 bases identical to TRBD1. The CDR3 contains 15 residues. Trimming at V came to 4 bases and at J to 3 bases, leaving 9 bases not matched to a gene. Germline CDR1 LGHDT, CDR2 YNNKEL (reference sequence). CDR3 sequence: CASSPPRGPVYEQYF. CDR3 DNA: TGTGCCAGCAGCCCACCTAGGGGGCCGGTCTACGAGCAGTACTTC.

The chain's CDR3 is CASSDSGLSRDEQFF. In nucleotides, the CDR3 is TGTGCCAGCAGTGATTCGGGACTTTCTCGGGATGAGCAGTTCTTC. The V call is TRBV25-1, the J call TRBJ2-1, with D tentatively TRBD2 (6 bases). Germline V gene data show CDR1 as MGHDK and CDR2 as SYGVNS. The CDR3 is 15 residues long. The V and J ends lost 3 bases and 8 bases respectively, with 17 bases between them.

This clone was picked up one time. The chain employs TRBV4-2 and TRBJ1-4, with 10 bases aligning to TRBD1. After removal of 1 base from V and 7 bases from J, the junction contained 3 bases not matched to a gene. CDR1 and CDR2 from the germline V gene are LGHNA and YNFKEQ. This CDR3 contains 15 residues. For the CDR3, the DNA is TGTGCCAGCAGCCAAGTGACAGGGGGCGGTGAAAAACTGTTTTTT. As protein: CASSQVTGGGEKLFF.

The J gene is TRBJ1-2, the V gene TRBV6-5; TRBD1 agrees at 8 bases. Germline assignment: CDR1 MNHEY and CDR2 SVGAGI. The V segment lost 5 bases and the J segment 4 bases; nucleotides outside the gene matches: 9. The CDR3 contains 15 residues. The CDR3 DNA follows: TGTGCCAGCAGTCCCATGACAGGGGTTGGCTATGGCTACACCTTC. This codes for CASSPMTGVGYGYTF.

The chain has TRBV9 and TRBJ1-1; D is unclear. The CDR3 is 13 residues long. The germline V and J ends were trimmed by 0 bases and 1 base, with 4 bases remaining between them. Germline V gene sequence: CDR1 SGDLS, CDR2 YYNGEE. The CDR3, as DNA: TGTGCCAGCAGCGTAGGGCCGAACACTGAAGCTTTCTTT. Translating gives CASSVGPNTEAFF.

The chain uses TRBV5-6 and TRBJ2-1, with 7 bases that match TRBD2. This CDR3 contains 17 residues. Trimming cost V 0 bases and J 8 bases; bases outside gene matches: 14. CDR1 is SGHDT, CDR2 YYEEEE, per germline. CDR3 DNA sequence: TGTGCCAGCAGCTTGGAGTCCGCGGGGGAGGGACGCGATGAGCAGTTCTTC. Translation: CASSLESAGEGRDEQFF.

The rearrangement joins TRBV19 to TRBJ1-1; TRBD1 aligns across 8 bases. V dropped 1 base and J dropped 2; count of bases not matched to a gene: 9. The CDR3 sequence is 17 residues long. Per germline, CDR1 LNHDA and CDR2 SQIVND (reference sequence). The DNA of the CDR3 is TGTGCCAGTAGTATAGGGACCCCCGGGACAGGTAACACTGAAGCTTTCTTT. It yields the protein CASSIGTPGTGNTEAFF.

V is TRBV19 and J is TRBJ2-2; 7 nucleotides line up with TRBD1. The CDR3 spans 15 residues. CDR1 and CDR2 (germline): LNHDA, SQIVND (reference sequence). V trimming: 4 bases; J trimming: 10 bases; junction bases outside the gene matches: 12. The chain's CDR3 is CASSKEGAPFTELFF. The DNA of the CDR3 is TGTGCCAGTAGTAAAGAGGGGGCCCCTTTTACGGAGCTGTTTTTT. Combining the CDR3 with reference TRBV19 and TRBJ2-2 gives the whole variable domain DGGITQSPKYLFRKEGQNVTLSCEQNLNHDAMYWYRQDPGQGLRLIYYSQIVNDFQKGDIAEGYSVSREKKESFPLTVTSAQKNPTAFYLCASSKEGAPFTELFFGEGSRLTVL.

The rearrangement links TRBV2 to TRBJ2-5; tentatively, D is TRBD1 (5 bases). Trimming removed 6 bases at V and 3 bases at J, with 8 bases between. From germline, CDR1 is SNHLY and CDR2 FYNNEI. The CDR3 is 12 residues long. The CDR3 nucleotides read TGTGCCAGCAGGACAGACGAAGAGACCCAGTACTTC. Its translation: CASRTDEETQYF. The whole variable domain, remainder taken from reference TRBV2 and TRBJ2-5, is EPEVTQTPSHQVTQMGQEVILRCVPISNHLYFYWYRQILGQKVEFLVSFYNNEISEKSEIFDDQFSVERPDGSNFTLKIRSTKLEDSAMYFCASRTDEETQYFGPGTRLLVL.

The chain combines TRBV19 with TRBJ2-7, with 7 nucleotides matching TRBD2. The V segment lost 4 bases and the J segment 6 bases; nucleotides outside the gene matches: 12. This CDR3 contains 15 residues. Germline V CDR1 and CDR2: LNHDA, SQIVND (reference sequence). For the CDR3, the DNA is TGTGCCAGTAGTACCCGGTCCGGGGGGAGCTTCGAGCAGTACTTC. The encoded protein is CASSTRSGGSFEQYF.

This clone was picked up one time. The chain joins TRBV13 to TRBJ2-7, with 9 bases fitting TRBD1. The V gene's germline CDR1 is PRHDT and CDR2 FYEKMQ (reference sequence). The V segment lost 2 bases and the J segment 3 bases; nucleotides outside the gene matches: 11. The CDR3 is 17 amino acids. The CDR3: CASSLYADRTGDYEQYF. In DNA, the CDR3 is TGTGCCAGCAGCTTATATGCGGATCGGACAGGGGACTACGAGCAGTACTTC.

The chain joins TRBV4-3 to TRBJ2-6; TRBD1 is a possible D gene (5 bases). The CDR3 length is 15 residues. V dropped 4 bases and J dropped 0 bases, with 7 bases sitting between them. From germline, CDR1 is LGHNA and CDR2 YSLEER. The DNA for the CDR3 is TGCGCCAGCAGCCGAGACAGCTCTGGGGCCAACGTCCTGACTTTC. This codes for CASSRDSSGANVLTF.

This clone was seen more than once but under ten times. The genes are TRBV19 and TRBJ1-5, with D possibly TRBD1 on 6 matching bases. Germline CDR1 LNHDA, CDR2 SQIVND (reference sequence). CDR3 size: 13 residues. Trimming removed 4 bases at V and 11 bases at J, with 15 bases between. The CDR3 loop is CASSNGQFMTQHF. CDR3 DNA sequence: TGTGCCAGTAGTAACGGACAGTTTATGACCCAGCATTTT.